This T cell receptor beta chain stems from a study of CD8 T cells in ankylosing spondylitis. Notes on the study in general: A motif of eight or nine highly homologous TCR beta variants was seen as apparently characteristic of ankylosing spondylitis blood. Matched ankylosing spondylitis synovial fluid reportedly showed significant enrichment of disease-linked clones. There were earlier reports of some motif variants in reactive arthritis synovial fluid and blood.

This CDR3 region has 12 residues. V trimming: 4 bases; J trimming: 4 bases; junction bases outside the gene matches: 2. Germline lookup yields CDR1 SQVTM and CDR2 ANQGSEA. Regarding this clonotype: Its antigen is as yet unknown.

5'-RACE, quantitative and with molecular barcodes, yielded the TCR beta libraries. TCRdb re-derived calls from the 5' RACE reads in MiXCR, one entry per CDR3 protein. The sample has 250,000 or so distinct CDR3 sequences; around 25% are singletons. This chain uses TRBV29-1 with TRBJ2-3; 7 bases are a match to TRBD1. The sequence was obtained from a male donor with ankylosing spondylitis or in good health (not recorded which). Sequencing used blood, either unsorted or a sorted T cell fraction (not recorded which). This CDR3 reads CSVGQGADTQYF. CDR3 DNA: TGCAGCGTTGGCCAGGGGGCAGATACGCAGTATTTT.